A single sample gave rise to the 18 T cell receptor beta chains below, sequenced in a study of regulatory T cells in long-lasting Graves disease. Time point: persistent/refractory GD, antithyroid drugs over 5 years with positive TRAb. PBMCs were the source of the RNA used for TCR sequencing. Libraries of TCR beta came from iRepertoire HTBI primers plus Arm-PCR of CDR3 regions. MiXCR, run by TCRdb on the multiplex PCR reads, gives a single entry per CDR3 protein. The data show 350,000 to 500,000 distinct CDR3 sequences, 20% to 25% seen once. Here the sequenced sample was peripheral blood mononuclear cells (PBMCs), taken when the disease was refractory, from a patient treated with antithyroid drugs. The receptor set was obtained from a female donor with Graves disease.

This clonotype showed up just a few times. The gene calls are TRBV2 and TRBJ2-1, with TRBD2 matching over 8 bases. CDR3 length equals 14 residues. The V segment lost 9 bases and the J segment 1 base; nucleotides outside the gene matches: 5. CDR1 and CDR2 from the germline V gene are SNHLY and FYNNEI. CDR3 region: CASSSGGSYNEQFF. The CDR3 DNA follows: TGTGCCAGTTCCTCGGGAGGGTCCTACAATGAGCAGTTCTTC.

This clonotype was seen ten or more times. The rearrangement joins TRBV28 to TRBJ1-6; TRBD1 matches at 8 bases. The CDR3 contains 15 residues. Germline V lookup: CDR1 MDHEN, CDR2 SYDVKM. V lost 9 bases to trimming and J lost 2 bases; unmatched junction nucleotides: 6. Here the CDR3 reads CASLTGETYNSPLHF. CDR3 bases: TGTGCCAGTTTGACAGGGGAGACCTATAATTCACCCCTCCACTTT.

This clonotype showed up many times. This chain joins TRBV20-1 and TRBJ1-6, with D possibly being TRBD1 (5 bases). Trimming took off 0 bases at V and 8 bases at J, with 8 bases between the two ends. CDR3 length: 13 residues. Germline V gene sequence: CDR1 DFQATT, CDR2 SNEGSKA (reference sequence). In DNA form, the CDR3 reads TGCAGTGCTAGAGATCAGGGATATTCACCCCTCCACTTT. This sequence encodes CSARDQGYSPLHF.

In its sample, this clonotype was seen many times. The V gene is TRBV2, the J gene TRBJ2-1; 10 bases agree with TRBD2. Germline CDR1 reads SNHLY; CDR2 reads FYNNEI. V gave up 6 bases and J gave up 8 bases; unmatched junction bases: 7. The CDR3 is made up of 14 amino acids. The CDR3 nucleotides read TGTGCCAGCAGATTAGCGGGAGGAGGCGATGAGCAGTTCTTC. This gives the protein CASRLAGGGDEQFF.

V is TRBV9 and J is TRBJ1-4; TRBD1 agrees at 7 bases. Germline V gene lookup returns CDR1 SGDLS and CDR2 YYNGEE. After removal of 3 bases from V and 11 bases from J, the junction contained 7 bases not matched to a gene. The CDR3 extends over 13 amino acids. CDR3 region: CASSGDQGEKLFF. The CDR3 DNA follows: TGTGCCAGCAGCGGGGATCAGGGGGAGAAACTGTTTTTT.

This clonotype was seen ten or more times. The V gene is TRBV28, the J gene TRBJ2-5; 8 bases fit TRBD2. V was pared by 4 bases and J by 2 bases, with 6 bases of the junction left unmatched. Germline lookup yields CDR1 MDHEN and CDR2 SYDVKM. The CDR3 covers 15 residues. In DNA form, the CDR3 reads TGTGCCAGCAGTTCTACTAGCGGAAGTCAAGAGACCCAGTACTTC. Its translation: CASSSTSGSQETQYF.

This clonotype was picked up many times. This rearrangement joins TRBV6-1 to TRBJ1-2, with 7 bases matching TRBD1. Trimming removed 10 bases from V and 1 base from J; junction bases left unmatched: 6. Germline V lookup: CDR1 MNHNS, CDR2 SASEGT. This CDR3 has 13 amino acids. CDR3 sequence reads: CATRDSLNYGYTF. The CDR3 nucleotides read TGTGCCACCAGGGACAGTCTTAACTATGGCTACACCTTC.

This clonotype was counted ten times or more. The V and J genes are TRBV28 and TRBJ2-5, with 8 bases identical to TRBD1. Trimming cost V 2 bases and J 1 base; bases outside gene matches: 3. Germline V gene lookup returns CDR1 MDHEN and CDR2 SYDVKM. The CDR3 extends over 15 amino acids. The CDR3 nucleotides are TGTGCCAGCAGTTTAGCGGACAGGGCCCAAGAGACCCAGTACTTC. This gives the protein CASSLADRAQETQYF.

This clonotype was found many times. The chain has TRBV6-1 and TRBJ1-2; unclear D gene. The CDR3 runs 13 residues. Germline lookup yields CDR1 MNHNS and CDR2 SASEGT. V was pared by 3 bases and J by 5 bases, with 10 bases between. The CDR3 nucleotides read TGTGCCAGCAGTGACAAAGGGCAGTATGGCTACACCTTC. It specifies CASSDKGQYGYTF.

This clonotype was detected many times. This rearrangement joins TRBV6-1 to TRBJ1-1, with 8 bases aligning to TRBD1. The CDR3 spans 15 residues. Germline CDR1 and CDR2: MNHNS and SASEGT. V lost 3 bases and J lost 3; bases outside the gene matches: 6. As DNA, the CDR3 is TGTGCCAGCAGTGAGAGACAGGGGCGGGACACTGAAGCTTTCTTT. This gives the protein CASSERQGRDTEAFF.

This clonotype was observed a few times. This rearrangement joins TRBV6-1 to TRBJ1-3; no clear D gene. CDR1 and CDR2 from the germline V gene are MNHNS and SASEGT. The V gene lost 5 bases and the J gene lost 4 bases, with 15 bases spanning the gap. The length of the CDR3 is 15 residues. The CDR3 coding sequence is TGTGCCAGCAGTCTAGACGGCTTATCAGGAAACACCATATATTTT. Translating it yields CASSLDGLSGNTIYF.

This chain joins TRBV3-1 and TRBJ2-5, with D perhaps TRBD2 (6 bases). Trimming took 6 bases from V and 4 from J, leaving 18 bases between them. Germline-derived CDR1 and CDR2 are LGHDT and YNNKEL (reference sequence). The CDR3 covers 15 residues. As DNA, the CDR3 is TGTGCCAGCAGTAGAAGGGACTCTCTTCCAGAGACCCAGTACTTC. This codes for CASSRRDSLPETQYF.

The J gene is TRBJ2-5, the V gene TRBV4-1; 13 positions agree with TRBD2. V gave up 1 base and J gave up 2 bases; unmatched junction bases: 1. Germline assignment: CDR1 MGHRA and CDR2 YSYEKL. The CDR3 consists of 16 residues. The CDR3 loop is CASSQVGLAGQETQYF. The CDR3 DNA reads TGCGCCAGCAGCCAAGTGGGACTAGCGGGGCAAGAGACCCAGTACTTC.

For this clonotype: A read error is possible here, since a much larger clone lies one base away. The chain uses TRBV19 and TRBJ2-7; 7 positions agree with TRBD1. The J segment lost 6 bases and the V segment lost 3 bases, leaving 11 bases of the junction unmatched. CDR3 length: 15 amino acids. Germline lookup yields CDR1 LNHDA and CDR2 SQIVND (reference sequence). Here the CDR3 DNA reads TGTGCCAGTAGTATGTCGGTCAGGGGGATGTTCGAGCAGTACTTC. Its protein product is CASSMSVRGMFEQYF.

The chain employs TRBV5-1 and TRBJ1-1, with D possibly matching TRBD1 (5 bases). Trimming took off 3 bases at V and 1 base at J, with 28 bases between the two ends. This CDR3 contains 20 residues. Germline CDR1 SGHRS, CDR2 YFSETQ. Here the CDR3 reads CASSSFTGAGFIRWNTEAFF. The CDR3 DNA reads TGCGCCAGCAGCTCTTTCACCGGGGCTGGATTCATCCGGTGGAACACTGAAGCTTTCTTT. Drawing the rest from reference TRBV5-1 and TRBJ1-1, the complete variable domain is KAGVTQTPRYLIKTRGQQVTLSCSPISGHRSVSWYQQTPGQGLQFLFEYFSETQRNKGNFPGRFSGRQFSNSRSEMNVSTLELGDSALYLCASSSFTGAGFIRWNTEAFFGQGTRLTVV.

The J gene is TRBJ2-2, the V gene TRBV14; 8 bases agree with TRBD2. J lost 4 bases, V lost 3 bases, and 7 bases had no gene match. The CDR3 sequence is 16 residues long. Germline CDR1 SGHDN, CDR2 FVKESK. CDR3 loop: CASSHRAGVSTGELFF. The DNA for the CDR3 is TGTGCCAGCAGCCATAGAGCGGGAGTAAGCACCGGGGAGCTGTTTTTT.

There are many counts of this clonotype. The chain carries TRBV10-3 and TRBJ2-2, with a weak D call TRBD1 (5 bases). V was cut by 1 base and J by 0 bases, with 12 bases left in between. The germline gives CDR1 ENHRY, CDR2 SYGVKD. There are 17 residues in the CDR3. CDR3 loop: CAISEFGQNPNTGELFF. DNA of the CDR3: TGTGCCATCAGTGAGTTTGGACAAAACCCGAACACCGGGGAGCTGTTTTTT.

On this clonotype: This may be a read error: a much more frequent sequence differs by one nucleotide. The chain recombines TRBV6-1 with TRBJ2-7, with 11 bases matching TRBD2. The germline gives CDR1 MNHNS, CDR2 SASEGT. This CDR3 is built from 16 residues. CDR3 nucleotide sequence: TGTGCCAGCAGCCAACTAGCGGGGGAGATAAACTACGGGCAGTACTTC. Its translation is CASSQLAGEINYGQYF.